The source of this T cell receptor beta chain is a study of T-cell reconstitution after alpha-beta-depleted transplantation in children. General study findings and limits: T-cell counts and diversity were attributed mostly to newly produced T cells one year after transplant. In some patients, recipient T cells and intrathymic progenitors surviving conditioning explained high day-60 diversity. Several hundred expanded graft clones reportedly supplied alpha-beta T cells about two months after transplant.

Trimming cost V 4 bases and J 7 bases, with 8 bases left between them. The CDR3 extends over 12 amino acids. The germline CDR1 and CDR2 sequences are MNHEY and SMNVEV (reference sequence). Of note for this clonotype: Its antigen remains unidentified.

Unique molecular identifiers were incorporated during preparation of the TCRbeta library. Each CDR3 protein is one row after TCRdb ran MiXCR on the PCR reads. The profile covers approximately 980,000 distinct CDR3 sequences, with about 29% appearing a single time and under 30% taken by the ten largest. The receptor was isolated from a boy under two years old who had a stem cell transplant for SCID, so the T cells may come from the graft donor. This chain uses TRBV27 with TRBJ1-5; D might be TRBD1 (6 bases). The sequences come from PBMCs, mostly from graft donor cells, collected 360 days after TCRalphabeta/CD19-depleted stem cell transplant. The CDR3, as DNA: TGTGCCAGCAGTTGGGGGCTGCAGCCCCAGCATTTT. It translates to CASSWGLQPQHF.